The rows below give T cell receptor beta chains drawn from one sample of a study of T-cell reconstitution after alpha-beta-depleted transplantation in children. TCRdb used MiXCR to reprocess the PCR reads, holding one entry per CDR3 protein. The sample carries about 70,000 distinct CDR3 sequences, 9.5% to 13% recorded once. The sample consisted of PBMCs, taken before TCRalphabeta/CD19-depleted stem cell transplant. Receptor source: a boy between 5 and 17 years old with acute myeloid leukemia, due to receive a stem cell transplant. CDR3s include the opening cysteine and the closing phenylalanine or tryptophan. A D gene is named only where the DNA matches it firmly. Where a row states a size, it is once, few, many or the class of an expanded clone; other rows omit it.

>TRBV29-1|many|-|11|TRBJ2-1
TGCAGTGGGTTTGAGGGGGGTGAGCAGTTCTTC
CSGFEGGEQFF
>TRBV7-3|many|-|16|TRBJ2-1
TGTGCCAGCAGTCGAAGCGGGCCTAACTCCTACAATGAGCAGTTCTTC
CASSRSGPNSYNEQFF
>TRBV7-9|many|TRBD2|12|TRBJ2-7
TGTGCCAGCAGCTGGGGGAGGGACGAGCAGTACTTC
CASSWGRDEQYF
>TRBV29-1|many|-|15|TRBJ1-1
TGCAGCGTTGAGGGGTGGGGGCTCCTGAACACTGAAGCTTTCTTT
CSVEGWGLLNTEAFF
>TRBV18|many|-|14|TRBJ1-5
TGTGCCAGCTCACCGGGGGTCCCTCTGGGGCCCCAGCATTTT
CASSPGVPLGPQHF
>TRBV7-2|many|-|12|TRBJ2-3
TGTGCCAGCAGCTCCAGAGGGGATACGCAGTATTTT
CASSSRGDTQYF
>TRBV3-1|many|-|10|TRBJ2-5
TGTGCCTCAGGAGGGGAGACCCAGTACTTC
CASGGETQYF
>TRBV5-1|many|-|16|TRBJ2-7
TGCGCCAGCAGCTTGGGGGCCCAGGCGATTACCTACGAGCAGTACTTC
CASSLGAQAITYEQYF
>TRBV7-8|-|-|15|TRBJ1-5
TGTGCCAGCAGCTGGAACAGGGAAATCAGCCAGCCCCAGCATTTT
CASSWNREISQPQHF
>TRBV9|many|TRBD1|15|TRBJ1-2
TGTGCCAGCAGCGTAGACATTTTGGGACAGATCGGCTACACCTTC
CASSVDILGQIGYTF
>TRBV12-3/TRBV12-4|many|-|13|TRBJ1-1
TGTGCCAGCAGTTTTAAAGCAGGGCCGGGAGCTTTCTTT
CASSFKAGPGAFF
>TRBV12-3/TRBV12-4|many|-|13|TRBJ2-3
TGTGCCAGCACCCTGACCAGCACAGATACGCAGTATTTT
CASTLTSTDTQYF
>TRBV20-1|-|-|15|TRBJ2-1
TGCAGTTCTGGCCGGGCGCATGGCTCCTACAATGAGCAGTTCTTC
CSSGRAHGSYNEQFF
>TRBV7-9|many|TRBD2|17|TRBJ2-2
TGTGCCAGCTCCGGGACTAGCGGGGGGTCGAACACCGGGGAGCTGTTTTTT
CASSGTSGGSNTGELFF
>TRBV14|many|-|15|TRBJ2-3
TGTGCCAGCAGCCAAGTAAGCCCGAGCACAGATACGCAGTATTTT
CASSQVSPSTDTQYF
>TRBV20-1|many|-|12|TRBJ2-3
TGCAGTACGAGACTAGGGGCAGATACGCAGTATTTT
CSTRLGADTQYF
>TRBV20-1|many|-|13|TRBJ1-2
TGCAGTGCCCACAGGGCCAATACGGGGGGCTACACCTTC
CSAHRANTGGYTF